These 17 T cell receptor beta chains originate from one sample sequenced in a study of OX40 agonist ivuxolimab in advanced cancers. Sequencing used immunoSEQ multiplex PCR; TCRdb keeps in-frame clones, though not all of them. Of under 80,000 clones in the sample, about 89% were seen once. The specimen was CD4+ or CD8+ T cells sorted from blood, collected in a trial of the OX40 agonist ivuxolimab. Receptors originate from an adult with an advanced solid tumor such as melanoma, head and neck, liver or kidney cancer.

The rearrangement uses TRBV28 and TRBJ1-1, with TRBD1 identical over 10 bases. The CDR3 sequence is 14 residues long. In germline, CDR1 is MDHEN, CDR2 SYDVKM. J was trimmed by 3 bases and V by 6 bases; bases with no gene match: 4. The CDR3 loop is CASRPTGGHTEAFF. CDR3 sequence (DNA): TGTGCCAGCAGACCGACAGGGGGCCACACTGAAGCTTTCTTT.

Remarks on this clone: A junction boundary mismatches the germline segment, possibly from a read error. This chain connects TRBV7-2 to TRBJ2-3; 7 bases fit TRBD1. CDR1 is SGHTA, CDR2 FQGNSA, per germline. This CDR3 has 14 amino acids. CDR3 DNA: TGTGCCAGCAGCCCGGGACAGAGCATAGATACGCAGTATTTT. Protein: CASSPGQSIDTQYF.

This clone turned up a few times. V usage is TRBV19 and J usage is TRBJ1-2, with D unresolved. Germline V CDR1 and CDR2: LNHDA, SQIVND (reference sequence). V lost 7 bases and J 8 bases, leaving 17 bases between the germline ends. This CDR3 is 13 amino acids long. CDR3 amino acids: CASTSFSVSGYTF. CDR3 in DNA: TGTGCCAGTACCTCTTTCTCTGTTTCGGGCTACACCTTC.

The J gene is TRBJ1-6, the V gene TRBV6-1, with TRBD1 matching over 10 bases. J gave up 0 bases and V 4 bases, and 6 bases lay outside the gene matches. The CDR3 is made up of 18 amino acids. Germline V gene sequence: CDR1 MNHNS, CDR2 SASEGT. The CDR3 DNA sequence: TGTGCCAGCAGTGGCCCGGGACAGGGGAGCTCCTATAATTCACCCCTCCACTTT. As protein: CASSGPGQGSSYNSPLHF.

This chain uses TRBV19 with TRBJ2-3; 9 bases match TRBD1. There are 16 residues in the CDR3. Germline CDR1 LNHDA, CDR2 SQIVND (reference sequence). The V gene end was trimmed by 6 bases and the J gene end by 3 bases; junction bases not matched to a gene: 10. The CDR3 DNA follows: TGTGCCAGTAGCCAATGGAGAGGACAGGGGACAGATACGCAGTATTTT. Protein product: CASSQWRGQGTDTQYF.

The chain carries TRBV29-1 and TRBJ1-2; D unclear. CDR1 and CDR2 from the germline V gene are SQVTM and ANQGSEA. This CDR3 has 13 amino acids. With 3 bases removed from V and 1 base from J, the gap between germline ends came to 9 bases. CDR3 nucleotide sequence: TGCAGCGTTGAGAACAGCTATAACTATGGCTACACCTTC. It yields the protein CSVENSYNYGYTF.

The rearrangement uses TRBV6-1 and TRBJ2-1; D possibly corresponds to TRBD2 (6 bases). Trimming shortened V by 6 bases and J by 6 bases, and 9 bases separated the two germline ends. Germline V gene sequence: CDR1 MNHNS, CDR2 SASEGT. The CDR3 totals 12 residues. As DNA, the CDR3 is TGTGCCAGCAGGACAGCGGGCAATGAGCAGTTCTTC. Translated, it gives CASRTAGNEQFF.

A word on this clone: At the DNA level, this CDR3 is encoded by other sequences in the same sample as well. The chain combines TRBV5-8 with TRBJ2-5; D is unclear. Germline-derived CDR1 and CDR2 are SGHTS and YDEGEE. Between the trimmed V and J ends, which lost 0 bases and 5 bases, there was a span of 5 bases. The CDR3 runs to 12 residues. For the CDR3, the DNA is TGTGCCAGCAGCTTGGTTCGGGAGACCCAGTACTTC. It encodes CASSLVRETQYF.

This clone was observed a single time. This CDR3 is CASSYSGGAGNQPQHF. The CDR3 DNA is TGTGCCAGCAGTTACTCTGGGGGCGCCGGCAATCAGCCCCAGCATTTT. The genes are TRBV6-5 and TRBJ1-5, with a tentative D call TRBD1 (6 bases). V gave up 0 bases and J gave up 2 bases, with 11 bases separating them. Germline V lookup: CDR1 MNHEY, CDR2 SVGAGI. The CDR3 sequence is 16 residues long.

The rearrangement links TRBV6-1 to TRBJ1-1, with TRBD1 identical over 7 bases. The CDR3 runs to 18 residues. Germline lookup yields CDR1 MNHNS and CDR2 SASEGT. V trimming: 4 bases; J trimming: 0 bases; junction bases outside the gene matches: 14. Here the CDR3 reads CASSARQGLGSMNTEAFF. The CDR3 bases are TGTGCCAGCAGTGCCCGACAGGGCCTGGGATCTATGAACACTGAAGCTTTCTTT.

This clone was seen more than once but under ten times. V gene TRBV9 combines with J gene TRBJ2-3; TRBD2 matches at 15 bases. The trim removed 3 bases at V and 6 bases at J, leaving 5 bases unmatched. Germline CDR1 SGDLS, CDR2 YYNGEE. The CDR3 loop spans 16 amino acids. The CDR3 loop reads CASSGGLAGGEDTQYF. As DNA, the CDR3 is TGTGCCAGCAGCGGCGGACTAGCGGGAGGGGAGGATACGCAGTATTTT. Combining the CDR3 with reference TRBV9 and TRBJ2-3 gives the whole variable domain DSGVTQTPKHLITATGQRVTLRCSPRSGDLSVYWYQQSLDQGLQFLIQYYNGEERAKGNILERFSAQQFPDLHSELNLSSLELGDSALYFCASSGGLAGGEDTQYFGPGTRLTVL.

The CDR3 is CASSPLAGVSYEQYF. DNA for the CDR3: TGTGCCAGCAGCCCCTTAGCGGGAGTCTCCTACGAGCAGTACTTC. This chain connects TRBV9 to TRBJ2-7, with 9 bases fitting TRBD2. The CDR3 sequence is 15 residues long. J lost 0 bases, V lost 4 bases, and 5 bases had no gene match. Germline lookup yields CDR1 SGDLS and CDR2 YYNGEE.

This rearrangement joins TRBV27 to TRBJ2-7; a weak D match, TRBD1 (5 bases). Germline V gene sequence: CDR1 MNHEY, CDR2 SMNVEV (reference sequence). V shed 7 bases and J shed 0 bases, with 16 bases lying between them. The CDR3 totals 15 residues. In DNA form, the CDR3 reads TGTGCCAGCACCCCCTTTGCAGGGAACTCCTACGAGCAGTACTTC. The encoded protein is CASTPFAGNSYEQYF.

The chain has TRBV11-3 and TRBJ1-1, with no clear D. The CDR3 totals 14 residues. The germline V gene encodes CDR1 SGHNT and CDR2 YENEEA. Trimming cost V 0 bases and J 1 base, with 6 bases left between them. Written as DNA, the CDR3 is TGTGCCAGCAGCTTAGACTGGGGGAACACTGAAGCTTTCTTT. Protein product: CASSLDWGNTEAFF.

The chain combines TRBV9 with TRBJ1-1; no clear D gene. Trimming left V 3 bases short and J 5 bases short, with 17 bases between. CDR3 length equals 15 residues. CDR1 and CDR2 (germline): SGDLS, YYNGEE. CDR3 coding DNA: TGTGCCAGCAGCGGCGACCCGATCGGCGGGACTGAAGCTTTCTTT. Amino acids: CASSGDPIGGTEAFF.

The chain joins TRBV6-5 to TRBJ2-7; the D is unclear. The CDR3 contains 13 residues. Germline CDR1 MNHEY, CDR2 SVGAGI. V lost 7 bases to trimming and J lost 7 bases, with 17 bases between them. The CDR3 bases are TGTGCCAGCAACCACGGGCCTGACGGGGAGCAGTACTTC. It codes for CASNHGPDGEQYF.

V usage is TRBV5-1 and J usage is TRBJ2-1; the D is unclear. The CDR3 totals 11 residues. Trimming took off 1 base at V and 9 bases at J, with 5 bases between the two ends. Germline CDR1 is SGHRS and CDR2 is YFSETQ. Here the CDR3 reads CASSLNREQFF. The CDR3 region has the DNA TGCGCCAGCAGCTTGAATCGTGAGCAGTTCTTC.